Listed below are T cell receptor beta chains from one sample, sequenced in a study of T cells in localized non-small cell lung cancer. Method: immunoSEQ multiplex PCR; TCRdb's copy keeps in-frame clones and lacks some. The table lists 2,500 to 3,500 clones, just over 35% of them singletons. This specimen was lung tumor tissue, taken before any cancer treatment. These receptors originate from an older male donor with stage I squamous cell lung carcinoma. Both conserved end residues are trimmed from each CDR3. Size is omitted from some rows. Given values are once, few, many or a class for expanded clones.

size	V	CDR3
few	TRBV9	ASSEGQYNEQF
once	TRBV6-8	ASSYYSRGELF
large	TRBV15	ATSRDRAATEQF
NA	TRBV25-1	ASSGPDRGAFGYT
NA	TRBV9	ASSVSTRSTDTQY
NA	TRBV18	ASSPQTGETDTQY
few	TRBV9	ASSVNGGDYGYT
NA	TRBV6-8	ASTRTSGSYEQY
few	TRBV28	ASMKSSYEQY
NA	TRBV6-8	ASTGRPPNYGYT
once	TRBV29-1	SVDRVDKRESYNEQF
NA	TRBV11-3	ASSFIQGAGEQY
NA	TRBV28	ASRQGVTNTEAF
medium-sized	TRBV4-1	ASSQHGTSGSYEQY
NA	TRBV19	AISPGNGNQPQH
NA	TRBV6-8	ASSARNVGQGGSNQPQH
NA	TRBV9	ASSVAMRTDTQY
NA	TRBV19	ASRLSSQETQY
once	TRBV18	ASSESWTSTDTQY
NA	TRBV19	ASSNRLQETQY
medium-sized	TRBV4-1	ASSQEVSTTDEQF
NA	TRBV18	ASSLKRGGEETQY
NA	TRBV18	ASSPPSLAANTGELF
medium-sized	TRBV9	ASSAAGNTEAF
few	TRBV6-8	ASSSSLSSYEQY
few	TRBV11-3	ASSLDFRTFYEQY
NA	TRBV27	ASSPLFSGASYNEQF
NA	TRBV6-8	ASSYADNTGELF
few	TRBV28	ASSFVGFVNYGYT
few	TRBV6-8	ASSGQEGSGNTIY
NA	TRBV28	ASNAPDSFVYGYT
NA	TRBV12-5	ANGLWVAGVYEQY
few	TRBV6-8	ASTQWQGGAVEQY
NA	TRBV15	ATSRDGRDDEQY
NA	TRBV9	ASSAFGQGIGNTIY
few	TRBV28	ASSPRRHYGYT
NA	TRBV28	ASSRRPTSGSHPLTDTQY